Sequencing of this T cell receptor (beta chain) was carried out in a study of cytomegalovirus exposure and HLA in healthy donors. Study-wide findings and caveats: Presence/absence analyses assumed roughly uniform sequencing depth across donors, which may not hold.

The PCR was carried out with 60 Vbeta primers and 13 Jbeta primers. Method: immunoSEQ multiplex PCR; TCRdb's copy keeps in-frame clones and lacks some. The sample has some 240,000 clones; about 90% are singletons. The CDR3 runs to 13 residues. Trimming took off 9 bases at V and 3 bases at J, with 14 bases between the two ends. Germline CDR1 and CDR2: LNHNV and YYDKDF (reference sequence). Points on this clone: Antigen specificity is unknown.

The J gene is TRBJ1-2, the V gene TRBV15, with a possible D match to TRBD1 (6 bases). Material: PBMCs. This TCR was recovered from a girl aged 2 to 9 in good health and CMV-seronegative. The DNA of the CDR3 is TGTGCCACGGGCACAGGGCTCGACTATGGCTACACCTTC. Translated, it gives CATGTGLDYGYTF.